These T cell receptor beta chains were read from a single sample in a study of PD-1 blockade in classical Hodgkin lymphoma. Profiled with immunoSEQ multiplex PCR; TCRdb holds only in-frame clones, not every one. The data hold roughly 3,800 clones, with roughly 90% observed a single time. The sample consisted of CD4+ T cells from blood, taken at baseline. These TCRs come from a human donor with classical Hodgkin lymphoma. Each CDR3 is given with its conserved first and last residue. Each record gives: V gene, clone size, D gene, J gene, CDR3 DNA, CDR3 protein. D genes are given only for firm matches. Expanded clones are given a class, and other clones once, few, many or no size at all.

TRBV7-9	.	TRBD1	TRBJ1-2	TGTGCCAGCAGCCTTATTGAGACAGGGGGCTTGTATGGCTACACCTTC	CASSLIETGGLYGYTF
TRBV25-1	.	.	TRBJ2-3	TGTGCCAGCAGTCCTCCAACAGGTACGCAGTATTTT	CASSPPTGTQYF
TRBV7-8	.	TRBD2	TRBJ2-7	TGTGCCAGCAGCTTCCCGGGACTAGCTTCCGAGCAGTACTTC	CASSFPGLASEQYF
TRBV6-1	.	TRBD2	TRBJ2-1	TGTGCCAGCAGTGAACCGGGACTAGCTTACAATGAGCAGTTCTTC	CASSEPGLAYNEQFF
TRBV5-1	.	.	TRBJ2-1	TGCGCCAGTTCCACGACGGGGGACCAATACAATGAGCAGTTCTTC	CASSTTGDQYNEQFF
TRBV6-5	.	.	TRBJ2-7	TGTGCCAGCAGCCCCGCCGGACAGTCTCCTTACGAGCAGTACTTC	CASSPAGQSPYEQYF
TRBV19	.	TRBD1	TRBJ1-5	TGTGCCAGTAGTATAATAGGGGGACAGGGTAAGAATCAGCCCCAGCATTTT	CASSIIGGQGKNQPQHF
TRBV9	once	.	TRBJ2-2	TGTGCCAGCAGCTTCCTCGGGACACCGAACACCGGGGAGCTGTTTTTT	CASSFLGTPNTGELFF
TRBV5-4	.	.	TRBJ1-1	TGTGCCAGCAGCCCCCCACAACGACAGAACACTGAAGCTTTCTTT	CASSPPQRQNTEAFF
TRBV5-1	.	TRBD1	TRBJ2-1	TGCGCCAGCAGCTTGGACCCGGGACAGGGGAATGAGCAGTTCTTC	CASSLDPGQGNEQFF
TRBV18	.	.	TRBJ1-6	TGTGCCAGCTCACCTATGCGGGGGGCGAATAATTCACCCCTCCACTTT	CASSPMRGANNSPLHF
TRBV19	few	.	TRBJ2-7	TGTGCCAGTAGTATAGAAATCGGACAGAATTACGAGCAGTACTTC	CASSIEIGQNYEQYF
TRBV5-1	.	TRBD1	TRBJ2-1	TGCGCCAGCAGCAACGGACAGGGCCCCGCCAATGAGCAGTTCTTC	CASSNGQGPANEQFF
TRBV6-6	.	.	TRBJ2-5	TGTGCCAGCAGACTAGACTCGACCCAGGGGACCCAGTACTTC	CASRLDSTQGTQYF
TRBV5-4	.	.	TRBJ1-1	TGTGCCAGCGGTGGATTGGGTCGCACTGAAGCTTTCTTT	CASGGLGRTEAFF
TRBV5-1	.	.	TRBJ1-2	TGCGCCAGCAGCTTGGAAACAGGAGCCTATGGCTACACCTTC	CASSLETGAYGYTF
TRBV5-8	.	.	TRBJ2-3	TGTGCCAGCAGCGCTCGGACCACTCGAACAGGCACAGATACGCAGTATTTT	CASSARTTRTGTDTQYF
TRBV6-5	.	.	TRBJ2-7	TGTGCCAGCAGTCCGACAGTTTTGGGCTCCTACGAGCAGTACTTC	CASSPTVLGSYEQYF
TRBV5-1	.	.	TRBJ2-5	TGCGCCAGCAGCCTGGGACGGCCTCAAGAGACCCAGTACTTC	CASSLGRPQETQYF
TRBV5-1	.	TRBD2	TRBJ2-2	TGCGCCAGCAGCCTAGGGGCGGGGGCGAACACCGGGGAGCTGTTTTTT	CASSLGAGANTGELFF
TRBV6-1	.	TRBD1	TRBJ2-7	TGTGCCAGCATGGAACAGGGGTTGTACGAGCAGTACTTC	CASMEQGLYEQYF
TRBV6-5	.	.	TRBJ2-3	TGTGCCAGCAGGGGACCGGGGTACACAGATACGCAGTATTTT	CASRGPGYTDTQYF
TRBV7-2	.	.	TRBJ1-5	TGTGCCAGCAGCTTAGAGGCAGACCGTTCGCCCCAGCATTTT	CASSLEADRSPQHF
TRBV4-2	.	TRBD2	TRBJ2-3	TGTGCCAGCAGCCCCCCTGCGGGGGGGAAAACAGATACGCAGTATTTT	CASSPPAGGKTDTQYF
TRBV18	.	TRBD1	TRBJ2-7	TGTGCCAGCTCAAGAGGACAGGAATCCTACGAGCAGTACTTC	CASSRGQESYEQYF
TRBV5-1	.	.	TRBJ1-1	TGCGCCAGCAGCTTAGGCAGCTTGAACACTGAAGCTTTCTTT	CASSLGSLNTEAFF
TRBV6-5	.	TRBD1	TRBJ1-1	TGTGCCAGCAGTACTCCCGGGACAGGTGAAGCTTTCTTT	CASSTPGTGEAFF
TRBV27	.	TRBD1	TRBJ2-7	TGTGCCAGCAGGAGACAGGGGGCTGGAGAGCAGTACTTC	CASRRQGAGEQYF
TRBV7-2	once	.	TRBJ2-1	TGTGCCAGCAGCTTAATAGCGGGACAGGGAAGGAATGAGCAGTTCTTC	CASSLIAGQGRNEQFF
TRBV5-1	.	TRBD1	TRBJ2-4	TGCGCCAGCAGCTTTCTGACAGGGCGGGACATTCAGTACTTC	CASSFLTGRDIQYF
TRBV5-1	.	.	TRBJ2-5	TGCGCCAGCAGCGCCAATCGCGGGGGCGGGGGAGAGACCCAGTACTTC	CASSANRGGGGETQYF
TRBV4-1	.	TRBD1	TRBJ2-2	TGCGCCAGCAGAAGACGGGACAGTCTCCCGGGCGGGGAGCTGTTTTTT	CASRRRDSLPGGELFF
TRBV15	.	TRBD1	TRBJ2-2	TGTGCCACCTATAAGCCGGGACAGGGGTCCGGGGAGCTGTTTTTT	CATYKPGQGSGELFF
TRBV19	.	.	TRBJ1-5	TGTGCCAGTAGTATCTTTCTGACAGAAACTAGCAATCAGCCCCAGCATTTT	CASSIFLTETSNQPQHF
TRBV5-6	few	.	TRBJ2-4	TGTGCCCACCCTTGGTGGTGGGCCAAAAACATTCAGTACTTC	CAHPWWWAKNIQYF
TRBV7-8	.	.	TRBJ2-2	TGTGCCAGCAGCCCAGGGGGACGGGGGTCGAACACCGGGGAGCTGTTTTTT	CASSPGGRGSNTGELFF
TRBV6-6	.	TRBD2	TRBJ2-1	TGTGCCAGCAGATTAGCGGGGGGGCGTGACAATGAGCAGTTCTTC	CASRLAGGRDNEQFF
TRBV28	.	.	TRBJ2-7	TGTGCCAGCAGCCGGGACACTTTCTACGAGCAGTACTTC	CASSRDTFYEQYF
TRBV6-1	.	TRBD1	TRBJ2-5	TGTGCCAGCAGTGAAGCCTGGACAGGGGCCCTGGGCGGTGGAGAGACCCAGTACTTC	CASSEAWTGALGGGETQYF
TRBV5-4	.	.	TRBJ2-1	TGTGCCAGCAGCTTGCCGGGAAGCTACAATGAGCAGTTCTTC	CASSLPGSYNEQFF
TRBV5-1	.	.	TRBJ2-5	TGCGCCAGCAGCTTGGAAAGGGGTGCGGCAGAGACCCAGTACTTC	CASSLERGAAETQYF
TRBV7-2	.	.	TRBJ1-2	TGTGCCAGCAGCTTATTACTCGACTATGGCTACACCTTC	CASSLLLDYGYTF